This TCR beta chain was obtained from a study of blood T cell repertoires in COVID-19. Overall study context: Material from acute and convalescent COVID-19 was sourced from the United States, Italy and Spain. From T cells, B-cell-depleted T cells, or PBMCs came the material, which was cDNA or gDNA.

Germline V gives CDR1 SGDLS, CDR2 YYNGEE. The CDR3 is made up of 14 amino acids. Trimming took off 3 bases at V and 4 bases at J, with 10 bases between the two ends. In the original processing: Reference gene primer amplification yielded estimated nucleated cell counts. Sequencing was performed with immunoSEQ multiplex PCR; in TCRdb, only in-frame clones are kept and a portion is missing. D and trimming were read from the DNA, whereas the V and J calls and clone size are those reported in that table. The table lists over 7,500 clones, roughly 82% of them singletons. Sequencing was done on a sample of peripheral blood. The sequence was obtained from a woman in her sixties with active COVID-19. This chain links TRBV9 with TRBJ2-2; no definite D call. CDR3 DNA: TGTGCCAGCAGCGGGTCAGATCCCACCGGGGAGCTGTTTTTT. Translated, it gives CASSGSDPTGELFF.